The rows below give T cell receptor beta chains drawn from one sample of a study of tumor-infiltrating lymphocytes in localized non-small cell lung cancer. Sequencing used immunoSEQ multiplex PCR; TCRdb keeps in-frame clones, though not all of them. The profile covers about 16,000 clones, with 70% to 80% appearing a single time and about 9.3% taken by the ten largest. The source material was lung tumor tissue. The receptors were gathered from a human donor with non-small cell lung cancer. The CDR3 runs from the conserved cysteine through the conserved F or W. A D gene is named only where the DNA matches it firmly. Size is omitted from some rows. Given values are once, few, many or a class for expanded clones.

J	V	size	D	CDR3	DNA
TRBJ1-1	TRBV5-1	few	-	CASSLEEGLNTEAFF	TGCGCCAGCAGCTTGGAGGAAGGGTTGAACACTGAAGCTTTCTTT
TRBJ2-7	TRBV29-1	-	-	CSVRTDLYEQYF	TGCAGCGTTAGGACCGACCTCTACGAGCAGTACTTC
TRBJ1-6	TRBV27	-	-	CASSLLQGNSPLHF	TGTGCCAGCAGTTTATTGCAGGGGAATTCACCCCTCCACTTT
TRBJ2-7	TRBV2	-	-	CASSEAGNSEQYF	TGTGCCAGCAGTGAGGCGGGGAACAGCGAGCAGTACTTC
TRBJ2-5	TRBV6-5	few	TRBD1	CASSTGGAGETQYF	TGTGCCAGCAGTACAGGGGGAGCGGGAGAGACCCAGTACTTC
TRBJ1-6	TRBV10-3	-	-	CAISESQGSPLHF	TGTGCCATCAGTGAGTCGCAGGGTTCACCCCTCCACTTT
TRBJ2-5	TRBV5-1	-	-	CASSANRGAGETQYF	TGCGCCAGCAGCGCTAATCGAGGGGCAGGGGAGACCCAGTACTTC
TRBJ1-1	TRBV2	-	-	CASSEGGTEAFF	TGTGCCAGCAGTGAAGGGGGCACTGAAGCTTTCTTT
TRBJ2-1	TRBV6-6	-	-	CASSYSGGHNEQFF	TGTGCCAGCAGTTACTCCGGAGGACACAATGAGCAGTTCTTC
TRBJ1-4	TRBV4-2	few	TRBD1	CASSQELGTGEEKLFF	TGTGCCAGCAGCCAAGAGCTAGGGACAGGGGAGGAAAAACTGTTTTTT
TRBJ2-6	TRBV28	few	TRBD1	CASSLRAGQGSGANVLTF	TGTGCCAGCAGTTTACGCGCGGGACAGGGGTCTGGGGCCAACGTCCTGACTTTC
TRBJ1-1	TRBV30	-	TRBD1	CAWRTSTGGGTEAFF	TGTGCCTGGAGGACGTCCACAGGGGGGGGGACTGAAGCTTTCTTT
TRBJ2-3	TRBV29-1	once	-	CSVRGLTGNTDTQYF	TGCAGCGTTCGCGGCCTAACAGGGAACACAGATACGCAGTATTTT
TRBJ2-1	TRBV11-2	few	TRBD2	CASSLVASGNEQFF	TGTGCCAGCAGCTTAGTGGCTAGCGGCAATGAGCAGTTCTTC
TRBJ1-4	TRBV27	-	-	CASSSAGTNNEKLFF	TGTGCCAGCAGTTCCGCCGGGACTAATAATGAAAAACTGTTTTTT
TRBJ2-3	TRBV11-2	-	-	CASSPTLSGDTDTQYF	TGTGCCAGCAGTCCTACACTCTCGGGGGACACAGATACGCAGTATTTT
TRBJ2-3	TRBV18	-	TRBD2	CASSPGTSGSTQYF	TGTGCCAGCTCACCGGGGACTAGCGGGAGTACGCAGTATTTT
TRBJ1-2	TRBV28	-	-	CASSLSSQGWYGYTF	TGTGCCAGCAGTTTAAGTAGCCAGGGATGGTATGGCTACACCTTC
TRBJ2-1	TRBV9	-	-	CASSTRGTYNEQFF	TGTGCCAGCAGCACCCGGGGGACCTACAATGAGCAGTTCTTC
TRBJ1-1	TRBV7-8	few	-	CASSFTGGLNTEAFF	TGTGCCAGCAGTTTTACGGGAGGCTTGAACACTGAAGCTTTCTTT
TRBJ1-6	TRBV5-5	-	-	CASSLQGRDSPLHF	TGTGCCAGCAGCTTGCAGGGCCGTGATTCACCCCTCCACTTT
TRBJ1-6	TRBV10-3	-	-	CAIKRGPDSPLHF	TGTGCCATCAAAAGGGGCCCGGATTCACCCCTCCACTTT
TRBJ2-7	TRBV19	once	-	CASSTGRGTRTYEQYF	TGTGCCAGTAGTACCGGGCGAGGGACCCGGACCTACGAGCAGTACTTC
TRBJ1-5	TRBV19	-	TRBD1	CASSMGQGSSSNQPQHF	TGTGCCAGTAGTATGGGACAGGGGTCCAGTAGCAATCAGCCCCAGCATTTT
TRBJ2-1	TRBV19	-	-	CASGDASSYNEQFF	TGTGCCAGTGGGGACGCGAGCTCCTACAATGAGCAGTTCTTC
TRBJ1-1	TRBV19	few	-	CASSIDSITEAFF	TGTGCCAGTAGTATTGACAGTATCACTGAAGCTTTCTTT
TRBJ2-7	TRBV30	-	-	CAWRSAYEQYF	TGTGCCTGGAGGTCAGCCTACGAGCAGTACTTC
TRBJ1-5	TRBV28	-	-	CASSLNNMWQFADGNQPQHF	TGTGCCAGCAGTTTAAACAATATGTGGCAGTTTGCCGACGGCAATCAGCCCCAGCATTTT
TRBJ1-1	TRBV6-4	-	-	CASSPGGVNTEAFF	TGTGCCAGCAGCCCCGGCGGGGTGAACACTGAAGCTTTCTTT
TRBJ1-6	TRBV13	-	-	CASSLILGGRRSPLHF	TGTGCCAGCAGCTTAATCTTAGGGGGACGAAGATCACCCCTCCACTTT
TRBJ1-3	TRBV25-1	-	-	CASSEERSGNTIYF	TGTGCCAGCAGTGAGGAAAGGTCTGGAAACACCATATATTTT
TRBJ2-5	TRBV5-1	-	TRBD2	CASRTGTSGEETQYF	TGCGCCAGCAGAACCGGGACTAGCGGGGAAGAGACCCAGTACTTC
TRBJ2-5	TRBV19	-	-	CASSIAWGRETQYF	TGTGCCAGTAGTATAGCTTGGGGGCGAGAGACCCAGTACTTC
TRBJ2-4	TRBV6-5	-	-	CASSGTGENIQYF	TGTGCCAGCAGCGGGACGGGTGAAAACATTCAGTACTTC
TRBJ2-1	TRBV29-1	few	TRBD2	CSVEEEAGGPQFF	TGCAGCGTTGAAGAAGAAGCGGGGGGCCCTCAGTTCTTC
TRBJ1-1	TRBV7-2	-	-	CASSLGGGAYTEAFF	TGTGCCAGCAGCTTAGGGGGGGGCGCGTACACTGAAGCTTTCTTT
TRBJ2-3	TRBV6-6	-	-	CASSYSGGTYADTQYF	TGTGCCAGCAGTTACTCGGGGGGAACCTATGCAGATACGCAGTATTTT
TRBJ2-2	TRBV9	-	-	CASSVAGANTGELFF	TGTGCCAGCAGCGTAGCCGGAGCGAACACCGGGGAGCTGTTTTTT
TRBJ2-7	TRBV2	few	-	CASQHTVFIRGDVDYEQYF	TGTGCCAGCCAGCATACCGTCTTTATAAGGGGCGACGTGGACTACGAGCAGTACTTC
TRBJ2-3	TRBV5-1	-	-	CASSLVGGWTDTQYF	TGCGCCAGCAGCTTGGTTGGAGGGTGGACAGATACGCAGTATTTT
TRBJ2-7	TRBV29-1	-	TRBD1	CSYRDSAYEQYF	TGCAGCTACCGGGACAGCGCCTACGAGCAGTACTTC
TRBJ1-4	TRBV29-1	-	-	CSVEDYEKLFF	TGCAGCGTTGAAGATTATGAAAAACTGTTTTTT
TRBJ2-1	TRBV14	-	TRBD2	CASSQDRNYAGDEQFF	TGTGCCAGCAGCCAAGATAGGAACTACGCGGGGGATGAGCAGTTCTTC
TRBJ2-7	TRBV5-1	-	TRBD1	CASRDGQGGYEQYF	TGCGCCAGCAGAGATGGACAGGGTGGGTACGAGCAGTACTTC
TRBJ2-2	TRBV5-1	-	TRBD2	CASSKLAGDTGELFF	TGCGCCAGCAGCAAACTAGCGGGAGATACCGGGGAGCTGTTTTTT
TRBJ2-7	TRBV28	once	-	CASSPQGRLTYEQYF	TGTGCCAGCAGTCCCCAGGGTCGCCTTACCTACGAGCAGTACTTC
TRBJ1-1	TRBV5-6	-	-	CASSSVGLGGSNTEAFF	TGTGCCAGCAGCTCAGTGGGACTCGGGGGATCGAACACTGAAGCTTTCTTT